The rows below give T cell receptor beta chains drawn from one sample of a study of shared clonotypes between healthy human individuals. Libraries were prepared by immunoSEQ multiplex PCR; TCRdb keeps only in-frame clonotypes and omits some of them. The sample contains about 2.4 million clones, over 85% of which appear only once. Material: naive CD4+ T cells sorted from blood. These receptors were obtained from a man aged 18 to 30 in good health. Both conserved end residues are part of each CDR3. Fields, in order: J gene, V gene, CDR3 protein.

TRBJ1-6,TRBV11-2,CASSLTGQGHSPLHF
TRBJ1-3,TRBV11-2,CASSLTGGSSGNTIYF
TRBJ2-7,TRBV5-1,CASSLEGQSYEQYF
TRBJ1-2,TRBV6-5,CASSHGGALTF
TRBJ1-2,TRBV20-1,CRAGANYGYTF
TRBJ2-2,TRBV19,CASANGPGMNTGELFF
TRBJ2-7,TRBV19,CASSMGLAGAYEQYF
TRBJ2-3,TRBV9,CASSYQITDTQYF
TRBJ2-7,TRBV5-5,CASSPPNRGTYEQYF
TRBJ2-3,TRBV5-6,CASSRGLAGGRTDTQYF
TRBJ2-1,TRBV4-3,CASSQDGSTLSGYNEQFF
TRBJ1-6,TRBV11-2,CASSYGAWNSPLHF
TRBJ2-7,TRBV6-1,CASSAETGISEQYF
TRBJ1-5,TRBV6-1,CASSEAQVTTPQHF
TRBJ1-5,TRBV10-1,CASSETRGQPQHF
TRBJ1-4,TRBV2,CASSLWVTNEKLFF
TRBJ1-1,TRBV14,CASSQSTGNTEAFF
TRBJ1-5,TRBV6-1,CASSDGRGQPQHF
TRBJ1-2,TRBV6-1,CASSDGQVTYGYTF
TRBJ1-1,TRBV7-2,CASSSRFQVPEAFF
TRBJ2-7,TRBV20-1,CSASGSYEQYF
TRBJ1-3,TRBV20-1,CSASSGNTIYF
TRBJ1-1,TRBV6-5,CASMRNTEAFF
TRBJ1-2,TRBV2,CATLPPGQGVGGYGYTF
TRBJ2-1,TRBV5-1,CASRPLAGSYNEQFF
TRBJ2-3,TRBV5-6,CASSFAPGGTSAQYF
TRBJ2-5,TRBV4-2,CASSTRTRGETQYF
TRBJ1-4,TRBV5-1,CASSRRNEEKLFF
TRBJ1-5,TRBV5-5,CASSHDRADQPQHF
NA,TRBV10-3,CAIRRDRGYDEQYF
TRBJ2-1,TRBV19,CASRGSAGASGRASSYNEQFF
TRBJ2-3,TRBV5-1,CASSLGGGAGTDTQYF
TRBJ2-7,TRBV2,CASSEVLAGNYEQYF
TRBJ2-3,TRBV19,CASGGTKTAQYF
TRBJ1-4,TRBV4-1,CASSQAPATNEKLFF
TRBJ2-3,TRBV30,CAWTVPGQGAYLTDTQYF
TRBJ1-1,TRBV12-5,CASGLDRGTEAFF
TRBJ2-2,TRBV27,CASSLTTNTGELFF
TRBJ2-1,TRBV6-6,CASTLAENEQFF
TRBJ1-6,TRBV15,CATSRNRDSPLHF
TRBJ1-1,TRBV4-3,CASSQDQGSDTEAFF
TRBJ1-6,TRBV4-1,CASSQRTVPEAPLHF
TRBJ2-7,TRBV7-8,CASSSLGRSSYEQYF
TRBJ1-4,TRBV29-1,CSVQGHAREKLFF
TRBJ1-2,TRBV6-5,CASSLNNYGYTF
TRBJ1-5,TRBV18,CASSLREPGQGINQPQHF
TRBJ1-6,TRBV19,CASSMSSYNSPLHF
NA,TRBV4-3,CASSQGGTRVTYEQYF
TRBJ2-2,TRBV10-3,CAISEAGTGGTGELFF
TRBJ1-6,TRBV6-1,CASSEDSYAWNSPLHF
TRBJ2-3,TRBV5-4,CASSLSGGEADTQYF
TRBJ2-1,TRBV4-1,CASSVSSGGYNEQFF
TRBJ1-1,TRBV4-1,CAVRGHLNTEAFF
TRBJ2-3,TRBV7-6,CASSSAGSSTDTQYF
TRBJ2-4,TRBV7-9,CASSITGVSKNIQYF
TRBJ2-7,TRBV7-2,CASRVTSGSYEQYF
TRBJ2-7,TRBV30,CAWSASAYEQYF
TRBJ2-5,TRBV4-1,CASSPLGWGTETQYF
TRBJ1-4,TRBV5-4,CASSFQGSDNEKLFF